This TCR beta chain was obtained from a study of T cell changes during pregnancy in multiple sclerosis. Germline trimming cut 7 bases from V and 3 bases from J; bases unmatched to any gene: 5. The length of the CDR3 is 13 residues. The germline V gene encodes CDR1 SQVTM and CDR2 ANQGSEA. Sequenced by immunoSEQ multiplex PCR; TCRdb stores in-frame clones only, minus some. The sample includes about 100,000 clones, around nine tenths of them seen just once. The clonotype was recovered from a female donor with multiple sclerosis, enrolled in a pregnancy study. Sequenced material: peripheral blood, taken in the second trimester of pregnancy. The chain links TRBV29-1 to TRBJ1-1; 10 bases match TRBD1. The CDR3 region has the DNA TGCAGCGGGGGACAGGGGTGGGACACTGAAGCTTTCTTT. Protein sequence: CSGGQGWDTEAFF.